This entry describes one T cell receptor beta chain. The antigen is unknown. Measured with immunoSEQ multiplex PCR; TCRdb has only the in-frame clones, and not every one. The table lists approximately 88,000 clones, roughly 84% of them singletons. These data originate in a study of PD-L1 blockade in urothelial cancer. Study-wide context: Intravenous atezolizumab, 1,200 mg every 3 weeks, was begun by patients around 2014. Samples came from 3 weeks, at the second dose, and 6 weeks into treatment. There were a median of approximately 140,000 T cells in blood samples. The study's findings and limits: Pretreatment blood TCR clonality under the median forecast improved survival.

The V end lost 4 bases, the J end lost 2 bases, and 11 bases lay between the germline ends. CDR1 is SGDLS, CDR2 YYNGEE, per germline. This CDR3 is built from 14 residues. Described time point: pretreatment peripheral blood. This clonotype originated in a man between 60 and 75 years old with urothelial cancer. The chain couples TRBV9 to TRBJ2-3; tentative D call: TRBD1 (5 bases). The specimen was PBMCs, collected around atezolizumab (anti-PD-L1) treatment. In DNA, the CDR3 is TGTGCCAGCAGCCCCCTAGGGGACACAGATACGCAGTATTTT. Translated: CASSPLGDTDTQYF. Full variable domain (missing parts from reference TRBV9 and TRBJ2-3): DSGVTQTPKHLITATGQRVTLRCSPRSGDLSVYWYQQSLDQGLQFLIQYYNGEERAKGNILERFSAQQFPDLHSELNLSSLELGDSALYFCASSPLGDTDTQYFGPGTRLTVL.